A single sample is the source of the 12 T cell receptor beta chains below, sequenced in a study of spatial heterogeneity in lung cancer. This sample's time point: sample taken at primary tumor resection. Sequencing covered unsorted whole RNA taken from tumor, nontumor lung or frozen PBMC. TCRdb reprocessed the 5' RACE reads via MiXCR and lists one record per CDR3 protein. This table has about 85,000 distinct CDR3 sequences, approximately 20% appearing once. Source: PBMCs, taken at surgery. These receptors originate from a male donor with early-stage non-small cell lung cancer.

The table lists this clonotype with a few counts. This rearrangement joins TRBV12-3 or TRBV12-4 to TRBJ2-7, with 7 bases identical to TRBD1. V dropped 5 bases and J dropped 5; count of bases not matched to a gene: 3. This CDR3 spans 12 amino acids. The CDR3 bases are TGTGCCAGCAGTAGTACAGGGGACGAGCAGTACTTC. It specifies CASSSTGDEQYF.

This clonotype was counted between two and nine times. The V call is TRBV10-3, the J call TRBJ2-1; possible D gene TRBD2, 7 bases. Between the trimmed V and J ends, which lost 3 bases and 0 bases, there was a span of 12 bases. The CDR3 loop spans 16 amino acids. Germline CDR1 reads ENHRY; CDR2 reads SYGVKD. The DNA for the CDR3 is TGTGCCATCAGTGATCCGGGGGGCAGCTCCTACAATGAGCAGTTCTTC. Translation: CAISDPGGSSYNEQFF.

The chain employs TRBV7-3 and TRBJ2-5, with unresolved D. V was clipped by 5 bases and J by 4 bases, with 11 bases between them. Germline V gene lookup returns CDR1 SGHTA and CDR2 FQGTGA. This CDR3 spans 13 amino acids. The CDR3: CASSPGFGETQYF. CDR3 coding DNA: TGTGCCAGCAGCCCCGGTTTTGGAGAGACCCAGTACTTC.

The chain carries TRBV20-1 and TRBJ2-1; weak D call: TRBD1 (7 bases). The CDR3 is 15 residues long. V gave up 5 bases and J gave up 0 bases, with 14 bases separating them. Germline assignment: CDR1 DFQATT and CDR2 SNEGSKA (reference sequence). In nucleotides, the CDR3 is TGCAGTGCTCCAGGGGGGAGGAGCTCCTACAATGAGCAGTTCTTC. Translation gives CSAPGGRSSYNEQFF.

This chain connects TRBV6-1 to TRBJ1-5; D is perhaps TRBD1 (5 bases). V was pared by 2 bases and J by 7 bases, with 9 bases between. This CDR3 has 13 amino acids. Germline assignment: CDR1 MNHNS and CDR2 SASEGT. CDR3 loop: CASSESKGQPQHF. The CDR3 DNA reads as TGTGCCAGCAGTGAATCAAAGGGGCAGCCCCAGCATTTT.

As concerns this clonotype: Possible read error: a much larger clone is one base away. The chain employs TRBV7-2 and TRBJ2-1, with no clear D. The CDR3 is made up of 12 amino acids. Germline CDR1 SGHTA, CDR2 FQGNSA. The CDR3 sequence: CASSVHGQEQIF. The CDR3 DNA is TGTGCCAGCAGCGTACATGGGCAAGAGCAGATCTTC.

The CDR3 region is CASSLTSAAGNIQYF. The CDR3, as DNA: TGCGCCAGCAGCTTGACTAGCGCAGCGGGAAACATTCAGTACTTC. The chain uses TRBV5-1 and TRBJ2-4; 7 bases agree with TRBD2. Germline CDR1 and CDR2: SGHRS and YFSETQ. V shed 1 base and J 6 bases; nucleotides not matched to a gene: 7. The CDR3 length is 15 residues.

This clonotype is medium-sized by share. The chain combines TRBV21-1 with TRBJ2-7; the table's D call of TRBD2 was not tested on the DNA. TRBV21-1 constitutes a pseudogene. There are 16 residues in the CDR3. The CDR3 region is CASSKVRQGLSYEQYF. For the CDR3, the DNA is TGTGCCAGCAGCAAAGTTCGGCAGGGCCTCTCCTACGAGCAGTACTTC.

The J gene is TRBJ2-7, the V gene TRBV2; D assignment may be TRBD1 or TRBD2 (6 bases each). The CDR3 has 14 residues. Looked up from germline, CDR1 is SNHLY and CDR2 is FYNNEI. Trimming took 6 bases from V and 2 from J, leaving 14 bases between them. The CDR3 sequence: CASSAEGGAYEQYF. CDR3 sequence (DNA): TGTGCCAGCAGCGCCGAGGGGGGAGCCTACGAGCAGTACTTC.

This clonotype occurred many times. The J gene is TRBJ2-7, the V gene TRBV5-1; TRBD2 is a possible D gene (5 bases). The V gene lost 4 bases and the J gene lost 0 bases, with 14 bases spanning the gap. CDR1 is SGHRS, CDR2 YFSETQ, per germline. The CDR3 consists of 15 residues. CDR3: CASSDYSSSSYEQYF. For the CDR3, the DNA is TGCGCCAGCAGCGACTATAGCAGTAGCTCCTACGAGCAGTACTTC.

This clonotype has only a few counts. V gene TRBV24-1 combines with J gene TRBJ2-4; D is possibly TRBD1 (8 bases). The V end lost 1 base, the J end lost 8 bases, and 20 bases lay between the germline ends. The CDR3 contains 17 residues. Germline values: CDR1 KGHDR, CDR2 SFDVKD. As DNA, the CDR3 is TGTGCCACCAGTGATTTCCCCGGACAGGGAGGGAAAGACATTCAGTACTTC. Translated, it gives CATSDFPGQGGKDIQYF.

This clonotype came up a few times. The chain links TRBV5-5 to TRBJ1-1; D might be TRBD1 (6 bases). Trimming left V 0 bases short and J 3 bases short, with 9 bases between. The CDR3 sequence is 14 residues long. Per the germline V gene, CDR1 is SGHKS and CDR2 is YYEKEE (reference sequence). The CDR3 coding sequence is TGTGCCAGCAGCTTGGCCGAGGGGGACACTGAAGCTTTCTTT. Amino acid sequence: CASSLAEGDTEAFF.